These T cell receptor beta chains were read from a single sample in a study of blood T cells in healthy people across ages. TCRdb reprocessed the 5' RACE reads via MiXCR and lists one record per CDR3 protein. The sample lists hundreds of thousands of distinct CDR3 sequences, 43% occurring once. The specimen was blood. The source of these receptors is a woman in her sixties in good health. CDR3s include the opening cysteine and the closing phenylalanine or tryptophan. The D gene is left open where the match is weak. The size of a clone is reported for some rows only, either as once, few or many, or as a class for expanded clones.

v_call	j_call	d_call	clone_size	cdr3_aa	cdr3_nt
TRBV3-1	TRBJ1-2	-	-	CASSQDGQCGYTF	TGTGCCAGCAGCCAAGATGGACAGTGTGGCTACACCTTC
TRBV29-1	TRBJ2-7	-	many	CSVLSDQNYEQYF	TGCAGCGTTCTTAGCGACCAAAACTACGAGCAGTACTTC
TRBV4-2	TRBJ2-3	-	-	CASSPEGGQRTDTQYF	TGTGCCAGCAGCCCCGAGGGGGGGCAGCGCACAGATACGCAGTATTTT
TRBV20-1	TRBJ2-5	TRBD1	-	CSAPLSTGEETQYF	TGCAGTGCCCCATTATCGACAGGGGAAGAGACCCAGTACTTC
TRBV14	TRBJ1-2	-	few	CASSQYSGRQSYGYTF	TGTGCCAGCAGCCAGTACTCGGGAAGGCAAAGCTATGGCTACACCTTC
TRBV20-1	TRBJ2-1	-	-	CSARKTGTAIGEQFF	TGCAGTGCTCGAAAAACCGGGACGGCGATAGGTGAGCAGTTCTTC
TRBV24-1	TRBJ2-3	-	few	CATSDPMYPSLSTDTQYF	TGTGCCACCAGTGATCCCATGTACCCGTCACTCAGCACAGATACGCAGTATTTT
TRBV20-1	TRBJ2-3	-	-	CSALTGGGTDTQYF	TGCAGTGCTCTTACAGGCGGGGGCACAGATACGCAGTATTTT
TRBV18	TRBJ2-3	-	-	CASSPRPAREGDTQYF	TGTGCCAGCTCACCACGTCCAGCGAGGGAAGGGGATACGCAGTATTTT
TRBV9	TRBJ2-3	-	-	CASSVQAGTDTQYF	TGTGCCAGCAGCGTCCAAGCGGGCACAGATACGCAGTATTTT
TRBV6-5	TRBJ2-1	TRBD2	medium-sized	CASSYDLSGRGLVF	TGTGCCAGCAGTTATGATCTTAGCGGGAGGGGCCTAGTCTTC
TRBV4-3	TRBJ2-5	-	many	CASSQEVFERETQYF	TGCGCCAGCAGCCAAGAGGTTTTTGAACGAGAGACCCAGTACTTC
TRBV6-6	TRBJ2-7	TRBD1	many	CATSLTGDEQYF	TGTGCCACCTCTCTAACAGGGGACGAGCAGTACTTC
TRBV7-9	TRBJ1-1	-	once	CASSTDLGDTEAFF	TGTGCCAGCAGCACCGATCTAGGGGACACTGAAGCTTTCTTT
TRBV18	TRBJ1-6	TRBD1	-	CASSPGRGLNSPLHF	TGTGCCAGCTCACCAGGGAGGGGGCTGAATTCACCCCTCCACTTT
TRBV6-5	TRBJ2-1	-	-	CASSTREGNEQFF	TGTGCCAGCAGCACCAGGGAAGGGAATGAGCAGTTCTTC
TRBV4-1	TRBJ2-5	-	few	CASSQEGSIKETQYF	TGCGCCAGCAGCCAAGAGGGCAGCATTAAAGAGACCCAGTACTTC
TRBV20-1	TRBJ2-7	TRBD2	-	CSATGLAGVYEQYF	TGCAGTGCTACGGGACTAGCGGGAGTTTACGAGCAGTACTTC
TRBV6-5	TRBJ2-7	-	-	CASSQSAPRNYEQYF	TGTGCCAGCAGCCAAAGCGCGCCGCGAAACTACGAGCAGTACTTC
TRBV7-2	TRBJ1-2	-	-	CASSTGQRPSYGYTF	TGTGCCAGCAGCACCGGACAGAGACCATCCTATGGCTACACCTTC
TRBV11-2	TRBJ2-1	TRBD2	few	CASSLDGGAGGPNEQFF	TGTGCCAGCAGCTTAGACGGGGGAGCGGGGGGGCCGAATGAGCAGTTCTTC
TRBV6-2/TRBV6-3	TRBJ2-2	TRBD1	-	CASSYSIGTGGPTGELFF	TGTGCCAGCAGTTACTCGATCGGAACAGGGGGCCCCACCGGGGAGCTGTTTTTT
TRBV29-1	TRBJ2-7	TRBD2	-	CSATDSGIMGEQYF	TGCAGCGCTACTGATAGCGGGATTATGGGCGAGCAGTACTTC
TRBV28	TRBJ2-3	TRBD2	-	CASTNPREGADTQYF	TGTGCCAGCACCAATCCCCGGGAGGGAGCAGATACGCAGTATTTT